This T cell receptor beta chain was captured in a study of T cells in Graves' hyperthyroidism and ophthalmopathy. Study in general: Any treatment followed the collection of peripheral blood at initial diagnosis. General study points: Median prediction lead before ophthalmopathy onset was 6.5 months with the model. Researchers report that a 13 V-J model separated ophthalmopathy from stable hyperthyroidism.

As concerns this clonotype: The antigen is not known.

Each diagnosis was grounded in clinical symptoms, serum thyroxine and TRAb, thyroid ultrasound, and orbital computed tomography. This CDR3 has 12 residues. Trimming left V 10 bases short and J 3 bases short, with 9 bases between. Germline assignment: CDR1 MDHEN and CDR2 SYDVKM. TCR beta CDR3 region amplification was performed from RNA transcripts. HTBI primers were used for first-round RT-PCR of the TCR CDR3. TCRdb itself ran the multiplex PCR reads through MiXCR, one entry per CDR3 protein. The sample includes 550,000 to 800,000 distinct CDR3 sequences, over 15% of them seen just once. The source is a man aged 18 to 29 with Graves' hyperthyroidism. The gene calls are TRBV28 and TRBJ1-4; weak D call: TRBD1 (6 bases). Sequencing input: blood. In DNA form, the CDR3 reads TGTGCCATCCAGGGGCCTAATGAAAAACTGTTTTTT. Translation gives CAIQGPNEKLFF. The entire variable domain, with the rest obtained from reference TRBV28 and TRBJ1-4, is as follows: DVKVTQSSRYLVKRTGEKVFLECVQDMDHENMFWYRQDPGLGLRLIYFSYDVKMKEKGDIPEGYSVSREKKERFSLILESASTNQTSMYLCAIQGPNEKLFFGSGTQLSVL.